The rows below give T cell receptor beta chains drawn from one sample of a study of OX40 agonist ivuxolimab in advanced cancers. Some clones are missing from TCRdb's copy, which holds only in-frame ones; the method was immunoSEQ multiplex PCR. This table has about 71,000 clones, over 90% appearing once. Sequences were derived from CD4+ or CD8+ T cells sorted from blood, sampled in a trial of the OX40 agonist ivuxolimab. The receptors originated from an adult with an advanced solid tumor such as melanoma, head and neck, liver or kidney cancer. The CDR3 runs from the conserved cysteine through the conserved F or W. The D gene is left open where the match is weak. The size entry is marked missing in some rows and otherwise reads once, few, many or a size class.

>TRBV5-1|NA|NA|TRBJ2-6
TGCGCCAGCAGCTTGTCAGGGTCTGGGGCCAACGTCCTGACTTTC
CASSLSGSGANVLTF
>TRBV6-6|NA|NA|TRBJ1-1
TGTGCCAGTCACCCGGTCGGTCTTGAAGCTTTCTTT
CASHPVGLEAFF
>TRBV19|NA|NA|TRBJ2-7
TGTGCCAGTAGTGTGAGGGACACAATTCCCTACGAGCAGTACTTC
CASSVRDTIPYEQYF
>TRBV6-1|NA|NA|TRBJ2-5
TGTGCCAGCAGTGAAGCCGGGTCCTGGACCCAGTACTTC
CASSEAGSWTQYF
>TRBV30|NA|TRBD1|TRBJ2-7
TGTGCCTGGAGGGGAGACAGGGTCCACGAGCAGTACTTC
CAWRGDRVHEQYF
>TRBV14|NA|NA|TRBJ2-7
TGTGCCAGCAGCGGGGGGGCCGGACCCCCCGGGAACGAGCAGTACTTC
CASSGGAGPPGNEQYF
>TRBV27|NA|TRBD1|TRBJ1-2
TGTGCCAGCAGTTCCTGGGACAGGGGTTTTTACTATGGCTACACCTTC
CASSSWDRGFYYGYTF
>TRBV5-6|NA|TRBD1|TRBJ1-2
TGTGCCAGCAGCTTGTCGTGGACAGGGACGGATGGCTACACCTTC
CASSLSWTGTDGYTF
>TRBV6-4|NA|TRBD1|TRBJ1-6
TGTGCCAGCAGCAGACAGGGAACTAATTCACCCCTCCACTTT
CASSRQGTNSPLHF
>TRBV7-8|NA|NA|TRBJ1-1
TGTGCCAGCATGCCCTCCCCCGACACTGAAGCTTTCTTT
CASMPSPDTEAFF
>TRBV6-5|NA|NA|TRBJ1-2
TGTGCCAGCAGTCAAGTACAGACACCCTATGGCTACACCTTC
CASSQVQTPYGYTF
>TRBV5-4|NA|TRBD2|TRBJ2-3
TGTGCCAGCAGGACTAGCGGGGGGTCAGATACGCAGTATTTT
CASRTSGGSDTQYF
>TRBV29-1|NA|NA|TRBJ2-1
TGCAGCGTTGTCGGTGTTAGGGGGGCCGACAATGAGCAGTTCTTC
CSVVGVRGADNEQFF
>TRBV11-2|NA|NA|TRBJ2-3
TGTGCCAGCAGCCTTAGCACAGATACGCAGTATTTT
CASSLSTDTQYF
>TRBV5-4|NA|TRBD2|TRBJ2-3
TGTGCCAGCCTCATTAGCGGGGGGGCCCCAGATACGCAGTATTTT
CASLISGGAPDTQYF
>TRBV27|NA|NA|TRBJ2-3
TGTGCCAGCAGTTCCTGGGCCCCCACAGATACGCAGTATTTT
CASSSWAPTDTQYF
>TRBV11-2|NA|NA|TRBJ1-1
TGTGCCAGCAGCTTAGATCTGAGAACTGAAGCTTTCTTT
CASSLDLRTEAFF
>TRBV5-1|NA|NA|TRBJ2-1
TGCGCCAGCCTAAGGACGGATAACCCCCACAATGAGCAGTTCTTC
CASLRTDNPHNEQFF
>TRBV7-9|NA|TRBD1|TRBJ2-7
TGTGCCAGTACCCGGGACAGGACTACGGAGCAGTACTTC
CASTRDRTTEQYF
>TRBV11-3|NA|NA|TRBJ2-7
TGTGCCAGCAGCTTGGCGGGGGCCCACGAGCAGTACTTC
CASSLAGAHEQYF
>TRBV15|NA|NA|TRBJ2-5
TGTGCCACCAGCACCCTCGGGAGGGGACAGTACCAAGAGACCCAGTACTTC
CATSTLGRGQYQETQYF
>TRBV7-8|NA|NA|TRBJ2-1
TGTGCCAGCAGCCAATCCCCCGAACCCGGGGACACCTACAATGAGCAGTTCTTC
CASSQSPEPGDTYNEQFF
>TRBV20-1|NA|NA|TRBJ2-1
TGCAGTGCTCCAATCACGGTCTTC
CSAPITVF
>TRBV7-7|NA|NA|TRBJ2-6
TGTGCTAGCAGCGAGGGATCTGGGGCCAACGTCCTGACTTTC
CASSEGSGANVLTF
>TRBV9|NA|TRBD2|TRBJ2-7
TGTGCCAGCAGCGGGACTAGCGGGGGCTACGAGCAGTACTTC
CASSGTSGGYEQYF
>TRBV6-5|NA|NA|TRBJ1-5
TGTGCCAGCAGTTATAGGGGCTATCAGCCCCAGCATTTT
CASSYRGYQPQHF
>TRBV2|NA|TRBD2|TRBJ2-7
TGTGCCAGCAGTGAAATGTCTAGCGGGGACTACGAGCAGTACTTC
CASSEMSSGDYEQYF
>TRBV2|NA|TRBD2|TRBJ2-3
TGTGCCAGCAGCCGGACGGGGGGGGAATTCGATACGCAGTATTTT
CASSRTGGEFDTQYF
>TRBV11-2|once|NA|TRBJ1-2
TGTGCCAGCAGCTTAGATTTTGCGGGCTATGGCTACACCTTC
CASSLDFAGYGYTF
>TRBV14|NA|NA|TRBJ1-1
TGTGCCAGCAGCCAAGAATTGCGAGACCTGAACACTGAAGCTTTCTTT
CASSQELRDLNTEAFF
>TRBV7-9|NA|NA|TRBJ2-3
TGTGCCAGCAGCCAAGCGCGCGGGGCCTCGGATACGCAGTATTTT
CASSQARGASDTQYF
>TRBV19|NA|TRBD2|TRBJ2-1
TGTGCCAGTAGTATGATACTAGCGGGAACCTCCTACAATGAGCAGTTCTTC
CASSMILAGTSYNEQFF
>TRBV19|NA|NA|TRBJ1-3
TGTGCCAGTAGCGATACAGGGTACTCTGGAAACACCATATATTTT
CASSDTGYSGNTIYF
>TRBV7-9|NA|NA|TRBJ1-2
TGTGCCAGCAGCTTAGGAAGGGCGGCCAACTATGGCTACACCTTC
CASSLGRAANYGYTF
>TRBV7-9|NA|NA|TRBJ2-1
TGTGCCAGCAGCTTACTGGAACGAACACCAGAGCAGTTCTTC
CASSLLERTPEQFF
>TRBV27|NA|NA|TRBJ1-2
TGTGCCAGCAGTTTATGGGGGGGGCTCCGGAACTATGGCTACACCTTC
CASSLWGGLRNYGYTF
>TRBV4-1|NA|TRBD1|TRBJ1-5
TGCGCCAGCAGCCAAGAGTGGCCGGACAGGGCGGGTCAGCCCCAGCATTTT
CASSQEWPDRAGQPQHF
>TRBV27|NA|NA|TRBJ2-7
TGTGCCAGCAGAGGGCCCTACGAGCAGTACTTC
CASRGPYEQYF
>TRBV7-6|NA|NA|TRBJ1-5
TGTGCCAGCAGCTTAGGGGCAGTTAATCAGCCCCAGCATTTT
CASSLGAVNQPQHF
>TRBV10-2|once|TRBD1|TRBJ2-7
TGCGCCAGCAGCGGACAGGGGGCCTACGAGCAGTACTTC
CASSGQGAYEQYF
>TRBV9|NA|NA|TRBJ2-2
TGTGCCAGCAGCGTAGTTCACACCGGGGAGCTGTTTTTT
CASSVVHTGELFF